This T cell receptor (beta chain) appears in the sequencing data of a study of control samples from healthy donors and cancer patients. Germline V gene data show CDR1 as SGHVS and CDR2 as FQNEAQ. With 5 bases removed from V and 5 bases from J, the gap between germline ends came to 10 bases. The CDR3 is made up of 13 amino acids. This clone was recorded once. Clones were sequenced by immunoSEQ multiplex PCR, and TCRdb holds only the in-frame ones, with some missing. The sample has about 170,000 clones, approximately 94% seen once. The chain is built from TRBV7-8 and TRBJ2-1; D gene unclear. Sequencing used blood. The TCR originated in a young woman in good health. The CDR3 loop is CASSQRVNNEQFF. The CDR3 DNA sequence: TGTGCCAGCAGCCAACGGGTAAACAATGAGCAGTTCTTC.